The entry below gives a single T cell receptor beta chain sequence along with its context. Its antigen is not identified. This sample includes further DNA sequences coding for the same CDR3. This CDR3 has 11 amino acids. Between the trimmed V and J ends, which lost 1 base and 4 bases, there was a span of 5 bases. Germline lookup yields CDR1 DFQATT and CDR2 SNEGSKA (reference sequence). For every subset, genomic DNA was evenly distributed across several immunoSEQ plates. It was around 220 ng DNA, approximately 28,000 T cell genomes, that sorted-subset replicate PCRs used. TCRdb's copy holds only in-frame clones and misses some; the assay was immunoSEQ multiplex PCR. The table includes about 2 million clones, just under 95% detected once. These data belong to a study of shared clonotypes between healthy human individuals. Study-level results: Sample collection involved blood only; tissue repertoires are likely different.

CD8 cells classed as naive were CD45RO-negative and positively selected for CCR7, excluding terminally differentiated effector memory CD45RA+ cells. The chain joins TRBV20-1 to TRBJ2-7; no definite D call. The receptor comes from a young man in good health. The sequenced material came from naive CD8+ T cells sorted from blood. The CDR3 DNA sequence: TGCAGTGCTAGAGTGGGGTACGAGCAGTACTTC. Protein sequence: CSARVGYEQYF.